This entry lists 13 T cell receptor beta chains sequenced from one sample in a study of blood T cell repertoires in COVID-19. The protocol was immunoSEQ multiplex PCR, while the TCRdb copy is restricted to in-frame clones and leaves out a portion. The table shows about 160,000 clones, with approximately 90% occurring only once. The source material was peripheral blood. The receptors stem from a young man with COVID-19, enrolled during active disease.

J is TRBJ2-7 and V is TRBV7-9; TRBD2 might be the D (6 bases). In germline, CDR1 is SEHNR, CDR2 FQNEAQ (reference sequence). V was cut by 4 bases and J by 5 bases, with 21 bases left in between. The CDR3 extends over 16 amino acids. The CDR3 DNA sequence: TGTGCCAGCAGCTCCACGAACCGGGACTTAGACCACGAGCAGTACTTC. Its protein product is CASSSTNRDLDHEQYF.

This chain connects TRBV7-9 to TRBJ2-1; D might be TRBD1 (6 bases). The CDR3 contains 13 residues. The germline CDR1 and CDR2 sequences are SEHNR and FQNEAQ (reference sequence). V lost 5 bases, J lost 5 bases, and 10 bases lay in between. CDR3 nucleotide sequence: TGTGCCAGCAGCCAAGGGGGAGACAATGAGCAGTTCTTC. Protein product: CASSQGGDNEQFF. Full variable domain (outside the CDR3, taken from reference TRBV7-9 and TRBJ2-1): DTGVSQNPRHKITKRGQNVTFRCDPISEHNRLYWYRQTLGQGPEFLTYFQNEAQLEKSRLLSDRFSAERPKGSFSTLEIQRTEQGDSAMYLCASSQGGDNEQFFGPGTRLTVL.

The rearrangement uses TRBV30 and TRBJ2-7, with 9 nucleotides matching TRBD1. Germline assignment: CDR1 GTSNPN and CDR2 SVGIG (reference sequence). V lost 3 bases to trimming and J lost 2 bases; unmatched junction nucleotides: 5. The CDR3 totals 14 residues. The DNA of the CDR3 is TGTGCCTGGAGACAAGGGACAGGGACCTACGAGCAGTACTTC. This encodes CAWRQGTGTYEQYF.

The chain recombines TRBV11-2 with TRBJ2-7, with 7 bases aligning to TRBD2. V dropped 1 base and J dropped 4; count of bases not matched to a gene: 10. Germline CDR1 and CDR2: SGHAT and FQNNGV. The length of the CDR3 is 16 residues. DNA of the CDR3: TGTGCCAGCAGCTTAGGAGCGGGGAGGGCCCTTTACGAGCAGTACTTC. Protein product: CASSLGAGRALYEQYF.

This clone was observed once. V is TRBV19 and J is TRBJ1-5, with TRBD1 matching over 10 bases. Germline trimming cut 5 bases from V and 3 bases from J; bases unmatched to any gene: 7. CDR3 length: 16 residues. CDR1 and CDR2 (germline): LNHDA, SQIVND (reference sequence). The CDR3 here is CASSAGTGDPNQPQHF. The CDR3 region has the DNA TGTGCCAGTAGTGCAGGGACAGGGGATCCCAATCAGCCCCAGCATTTT.

The chain uses TRBV28 and TRBJ2-4; no firm D call. The CDR3 runs 14 residues. Trimming removed 5 bases at V and 4 bases at J, with 12 bases between. The germline V gene encodes CDR1 MDHEN and CDR2 SYDVKM. Here the CDR3 DNA reads TGTGCCAGCAGTGCCTCACCACAGAAAAACATTCAGTACTTC. It encodes CASSASPQKNIQYF.

V and J are TRBV5-1 and TRBJ2-7; D perhaps matches TRBD2 (5 bases). With 1 base removed from V and 3 bases from J, the gap between germline ends came to 8 bases. Germline values: CDR1 SGHRS, CDR2 YFSETQ. The CDR3 loop spans 13 amino acids. CDR3 loop: CASSLSDYYEQYF. In nucleotides, the CDR3 is TGCGCCAGCAGCTTGTCAGACTACTACGAGCAGTACTTC.

The genes are TRBV29-1 and TRBJ2-1; 7 positions match TRBD2. Germline assignment: CDR1 SQVTM and CDR2 ANQGSEA. CDR3 length equals 12 residues. V lost 5 bases, J lost 9 bases, and 7 bases stayed unmatched. CDR3 nucleotides: TGCAGCGTTCGACTAGCCGAACTTGAGCAGTTCTTC. This sequence encodes CSVRLAELEQFF.

This chain uses TRBV30 with TRBJ2-7, with a tentative D call TRBD1 (5 bases). The CDR3 consists of 11 residues. The V gene's germline CDR1 is GTSNPN and CDR2 SVGIG (reference sequence). Trimming stripped 3 bases from V and 5 bases from J, with 8 bases between. The CDR3 is CAWSQGHEQYF. In DNA form, the CDR3 reads TGTGCCTGGAGCCAGGGTCACGAGCAGTACTTC.

This chain uses TRBV7-8 with TRBJ2-2; the match to TRBD2 covers 8 bases. The CDR3 contains 14 residues. Per germline, CDR1 SGHVS and CDR2 FQNEAQ. The V gene end was trimmed by 3 bases and the J gene end by 7 bases; junction bases not matched to a gene: 4. The CDR3 is CASSFSGSNGELFF. CDR3 coding DNA: TGTGCCAGCAGCTTCAGCGGGAGTAACGGGGAGCTGTTTTTT.

The count of this clone is one. The chain is built from TRBV19 and TRBJ1-5; the D is unclear. Looked up from germline, CDR1 is LNHDA and CDR2 is SQIVND (reference sequence). The CDR3 has 12 residues. Trimming removed 5 bases from V and 7 bases from J, with 9 bases in between. The DNA for the CDR3 is TGTGCCAGTAGTTTTGGCGGGCAGCCCCAGCATTTT. It is translated as CASSFGGQPQHF.

As DNA, the CDR3 is TGTGCCAGCAGTTACCCCGGGACAGGGCTCTACGAGCAGTACTTC. This encodes CASSYPGTGLYEQYF. The chain uses TRBV6-5 and TRBJ2-7; 9 bases agree with TRBD1. With 2 bases clipped from V and 3 bases from J, the junction kept 5 bases outside the gene matches. In germline, CDR1 is MNHEY, CDR2 SVGAGI. CDR3 length: 15 amino acids.

The gene calls are TRBV10-1 and TRBJ2-7, with 10 bases aligning to TRBD2. The CDR3 sequence is 14 residues long. Germline V lookup: CDR1 WNHNN, CDR2 SYGVQD (reference sequence). Trimming at V came to 0 bases and at J to 9 bases, leaving 5 bases not matched to a gene. CDR3: CASSESGLADLQYF. CDR3 bases: TGCGCCAGCAGTGAGTCCGGACTAGCGGATCTGCAGTACTTC.